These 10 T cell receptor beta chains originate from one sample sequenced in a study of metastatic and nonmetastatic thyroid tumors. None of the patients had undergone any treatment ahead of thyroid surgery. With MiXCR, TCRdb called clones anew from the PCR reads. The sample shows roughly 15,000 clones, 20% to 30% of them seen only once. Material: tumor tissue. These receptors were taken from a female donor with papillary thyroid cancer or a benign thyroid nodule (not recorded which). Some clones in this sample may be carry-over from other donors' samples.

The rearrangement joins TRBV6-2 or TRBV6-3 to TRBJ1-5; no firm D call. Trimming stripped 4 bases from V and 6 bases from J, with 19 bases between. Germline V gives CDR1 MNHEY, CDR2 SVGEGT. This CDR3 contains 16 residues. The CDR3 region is CASSCYSYFDGQPQHF. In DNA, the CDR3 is TGTGCCAGCAGTTGCTACTCCTACTTTGACGGTCAGCCCCAGCATTTT.

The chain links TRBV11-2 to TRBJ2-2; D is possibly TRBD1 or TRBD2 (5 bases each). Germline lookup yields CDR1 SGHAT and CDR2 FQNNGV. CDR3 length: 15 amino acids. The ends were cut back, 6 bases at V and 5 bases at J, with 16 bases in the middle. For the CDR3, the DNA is TGTGCCAGCAGGACCGGGACCCCCGAAACCGGGGAGCTGTTTTTT. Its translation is CASRTGTPETGELFF.

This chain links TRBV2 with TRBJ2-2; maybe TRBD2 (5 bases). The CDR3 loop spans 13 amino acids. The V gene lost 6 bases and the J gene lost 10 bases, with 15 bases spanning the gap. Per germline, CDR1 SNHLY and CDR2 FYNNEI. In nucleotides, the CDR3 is TGTGCCAGCAGCTTGGGAGTCGCCTTGGAGCTGTTTTTT. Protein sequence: CASSLGVALELFF.

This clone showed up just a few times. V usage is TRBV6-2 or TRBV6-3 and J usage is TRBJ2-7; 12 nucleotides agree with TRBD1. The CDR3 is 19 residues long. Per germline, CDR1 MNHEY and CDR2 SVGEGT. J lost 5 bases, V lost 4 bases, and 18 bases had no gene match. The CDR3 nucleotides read TGTGCCAGCAGTTCCGGGATGGGACAGGGGGCCTTAAGAGCCAACGAGCAGTACTTC. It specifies CASSSGMGQGALRANEQYF.

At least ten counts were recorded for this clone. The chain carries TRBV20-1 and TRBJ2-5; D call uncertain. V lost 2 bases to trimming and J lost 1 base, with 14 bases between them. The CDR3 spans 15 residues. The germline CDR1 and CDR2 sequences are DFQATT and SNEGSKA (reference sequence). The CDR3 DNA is TGCAGTGCTAGAAGGTCGGCATTCGCCCAAGAGACCCAGTACTTC. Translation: CSARRSAFAQETQYF.

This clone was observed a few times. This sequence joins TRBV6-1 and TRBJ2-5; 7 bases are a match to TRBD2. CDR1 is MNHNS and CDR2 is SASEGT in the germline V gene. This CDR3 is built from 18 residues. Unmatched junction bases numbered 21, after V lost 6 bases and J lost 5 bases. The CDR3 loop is CASSLTPSLSGIGETQYF. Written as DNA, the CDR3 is TGTGCCAGCAGCCTCACCCCCTCCCTGAGCGGGATAGGGGAGACCCAGTACTTC.

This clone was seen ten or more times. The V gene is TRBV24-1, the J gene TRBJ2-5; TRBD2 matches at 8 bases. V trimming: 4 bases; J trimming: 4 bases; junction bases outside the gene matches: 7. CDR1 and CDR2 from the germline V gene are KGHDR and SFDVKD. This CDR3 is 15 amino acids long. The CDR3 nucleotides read TGTGCCACCAGTGAGGCAGCGGGAGCTACAGAGACCCAGTACTTC. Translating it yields CATSEAAGATETQYF.

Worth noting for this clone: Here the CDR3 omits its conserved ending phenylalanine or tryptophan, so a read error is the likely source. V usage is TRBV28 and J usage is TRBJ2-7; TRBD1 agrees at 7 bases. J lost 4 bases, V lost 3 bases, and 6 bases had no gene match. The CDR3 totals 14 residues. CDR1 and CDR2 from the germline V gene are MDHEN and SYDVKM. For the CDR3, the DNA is TGTGCCAGCAGTTTTCAGGGGGACCGTTACGAGCAGTACTTG. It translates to CASSFQGDRYEQYL.

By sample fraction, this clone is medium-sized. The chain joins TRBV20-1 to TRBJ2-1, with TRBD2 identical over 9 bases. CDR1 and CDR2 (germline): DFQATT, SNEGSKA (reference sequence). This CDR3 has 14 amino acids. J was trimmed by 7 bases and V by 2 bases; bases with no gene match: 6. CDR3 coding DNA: TGCAGTGCTAGATTCGGACTAGCGTTTAATGAGCAGTTCTTC. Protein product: CSARFGLAFNEQFF.

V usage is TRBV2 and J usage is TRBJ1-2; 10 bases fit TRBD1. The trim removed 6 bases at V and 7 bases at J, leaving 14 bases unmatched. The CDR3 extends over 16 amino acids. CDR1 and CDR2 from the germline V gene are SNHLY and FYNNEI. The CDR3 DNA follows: TGTGCCAGCAGCCATCCCCCGGGACAGGGGCACGGTGGCTACACCTTC. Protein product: CASSHPPGQGHGGYTF.